This passage covers 27 T cell receptor beta chains from one sample sequenced in a study of cytomegalovirus exposure and HLA in healthy donors (dated by TCRdb to 2016 to 2017). The library was prepared using the immunoSEQ multiplex PCR assay. For the multiplex PCR, a mixture combining 60 forward primers for TCR Vbeta segments and 13 reverse primers for TCR Jbeta segments was used. TCRdb obtained this table from immuneACCESS and retained in-frame rearrangements with V and J assigned. These tables miss some clones; where compared with another copy, unresolved V genes account for less than half of the shortfall, and the remainder is unexplained. This sample comprises 85,000 to 110,000 clones, roughly 80% of them detected only once. The biggest ten clones account for over 4% of the sample. The specimen sequenced was PBMCs. These receptors came from a middle-aged man in good health and CMV-seropositive.

This clone was seen more than once but under ten times. The chain couples TRBV5-5 to TRBJ1-2, with D perhaps TRBD1 (5 bases). V shed 4 bases and J shed 2 bases, with 12 bases lying between them. The CDR3 runs to 14 residues. Germline CDR1 is SGHKS and CDR2 is YYEKEE (reference sequence). The CDR3 protein is CASSQSGVNYGYTF. The CDR3 nucleotides read TGTGCCAGCAGCCAGTCGGGGGTAAACTATGGCTACACCTTC.

V gene TRBV7-6 combines with J gene TRBJ1-3; the D gene is possibly TRBD1 (5 bases). V was pared by 6 bases and J by 0 bases, with 9 bases between. Looked up from germline, CDR1 is SGHVS and CDR2 is FNYEAQ. There are 14 residues in the CDR3. Here the CDR3 reads CASRPGFSGNTIYF. DNA for the CDR3: TGTGCCAGCAGACCAGGGTTCTCTGGAAACACCATATATTTT.

The J gene is TRBJ2-7, the V gene TRBV5-4, with D perhaps matching TRBD1 (5 bases). The CDR3 covers 14 residues. Per the germline V gene, CDR1 is SGHNT and CDR2 is YYREEE (reference sequence). Between the trimmed V and J ends, which lost 0 bases and 9 bases, there was a span of 16 bases. This CDR3 is CASSLDERTPGQYF. The CDR3 DNA follows: TGTGCCAGCAGCTTGGACGAACGGACACCTGGGCAGTACTTC.

The chain links TRBV7-3 to TRBJ2-1, with D possibly TRBD2 on 6 matching bases. Per germline, CDR1 SGHTA and CDR2 FQGTGA. Deletions cut 4 bases from V and 5 bases from J, with 6 bases between. The CDR3 sequence is 12 residues long. CDR3 sequence: CASSWTNNEQFF. In nucleotides, the CDR3 is TGTGCCAGCAGCTGGACTAACAATGAGCAGTTCTTC. The whole variable domain, remainder taken from reference TRBV7-3 and TRBJ2-1, is GAGVSQTPSNKVTEKGKYVELRCDPISGHTALYWYRQSLGQGPEFLIYFQGTGAADDSGLPNDRFFAVRPEGSVSTLKIQRTERGDSAVYLCASSWTNNEQFFGPGTRLTVL.

The chain employs TRBV27 and TRBJ2-3; 8 bases are shared with TRBD1. J was trimmed by 5 bases and V by 5 bases; bases with no gene match: 15. The CDR3 contains 17 residues. Germline CDR1 and CDR2: MNHEY and SMNVEV (reference sequence). CDR3 nucleotides: TGTGCCAGCAGTCCCTCCCGGACAGGGACGATTCGAGATACGCAGTATTTT. As protein: CASSPSRTGTIRDTQYF.

The gene calls are TRBV9 and TRBJ2-7, with a possible D match to TRBD1 (6 bases). From germline, CDR1 is SGDLS and CDR2 YYNGEE. The germline V and J ends were trimmed by 0 bases and 0 bases, with 10 bases remaining between them. The CDR3 totals 15 residues. The CDR3: CASSVEGVNSYEQYF. The CDR3 region has the DNA TGTGCCAGCAGCGTAGAGGGGGTGAACTCCTACGAGCAGTACTTC.

The rearrangement joins TRBV6-6 to TRBJ2-3; TRBD1 agrees at 10 bases. The germline V gene encodes CDR1 MNHNY and CDR2 SVGAGI (reference sequence). V lost 5 bases, J lost 5 bases, and 10 bases stayed unmatched. CDR3 length: 16 amino acids. CDR3 DNA sequence: TGTGCCAGCAGTCCATCGGGACAGGGGATTATAGATACGCAGTATTTT. Its translation: CASSPSGQGIIDTQYF.

J is TRBJ1-1 and V is TRBV6-4; D gene unclear. Germline assignment: CDR1 MRHNA and CDR2 SNTAGT. Trimming took off 10 bases at V and 6 bases at J, with 15 bases between the two ends. CDR3 length: 12 residues. CDR3 in amino acids: CAKPGRSAEAFF. In DNA form, the CDR3 reads TGTGCCAAGCCGGGAAGGAGCGCTGAAGCTTTCTTT.

This chain uses TRBV29-1 with TRBJ1-2; D is ambiguous. V was pared by 2 bases and J by 0 bases, with 13 bases between. Germline CDR1 SQVTM, CDR2 ANQGSEA. This CDR3 has 15 residues. Here the CDR3 reads CSVEPHGKTNYGYTF. The DNA of the CDR3 is TGCAGCGTTGAACCCCATGGCAAAACTAACTATGGCTACACCTTC.

The V gene is TRBV30, the J gene TRBJ2-5; a weak D match, TRBD1 (5 bases). The CDR3 spans 13 residues. Trimming left V 1 base short and J 5 bases short, with 11 bases between. From germline, CDR1 is GTSNPN and CDR2 SVGIG (reference sequence). In nucleotides, the CDR3 is TGTGCCTGGAGTGAATCAGGGTGGGAGACCCAGTACTTC. Translated, it gives CAWSESGWETQYF.

The chain employs TRBV2 and TRBJ1-6, with TRBD1 matching over 10 bases. Germline V lookup: CDR1 SNHLY, CDR2 FYNNEI. The CDR3 has 16 residues. With V trimmed by 6 bases and J by 7 bases, 9 bases remained unmatched. CDR3 sequence (DNA): TGTGCCAGCAGCCTAGGACAGGGGGGCTCCAATTCACCCCTCCACTTT. Encoded protein: CASSLGQGGSNSPLHF.

The rearrangement links TRBV11-2 to TRBJ2-5; D is unclear. The CDR3 has 11 amino acids. CDR1 is SGHAT and CDR2 is FQNNGV in the germline V gene. V dropped 1 base and J dropped 13 bases, with 10 bases sitting between them. The CDR3 loop is CASSLAQAPYF. CDR3 nucleotides: TGTGCCAGCAGCTTAGCGCAAGCACCGTACTTC. Together with reference TRBV11-2 and TRBJ2-5, the CDR3 gives the full variable domain: EAGVAQSPRYKIIEKRQSVAFWCNPISGHATLYWYQQILGQGPKLLIQFQNNGVVDDSQLPKDRFSAERLKGVDSTLKIQPAKLEDSAVYLCASSLAQAPYFGPGTRLLVL.

This chain links TRBV6-1 with TRBJ2-2; D is uncertain. The CDR3 has 13 residues. V shed 2 bases and J shed 8 bases, with 9 bases lying between them. The V gene's germline CDR1 is MNHNS and CDR2 SASEGT. This CDR3 is CASSERVGGELFF. The CDR3 DNA follows: TGTGCCAGCAGTGAACGGGTGGGTGGGGAGCTGTTTTTT.

As regards this clone: At one of its ends the junction is not consistent with the germline gene, which may arise from a read error. This chain links TRBV7-9 with TRBJ1-5; 11 nucleotides agree with TRBD1. Germline CDR1 and CDR2: SEHNR and FQNEAQ (reference sequence). CDR3 length: 15 residues. The CDR3 loop is CSSSFGQGANQPQHF. In DNA, the CDR3 is TGTTCCAGCAGCTTTGGACAGGGGGCGAATCAGCCCCAGCATTTT. Filled out from reference TRBV7-9 and TRBJ1-5, the complete variable domain reads DTGVSQNPRHKITKRGQNVTFRCDPISEHNRLYWYRQTLGQGPEFLTYFQNEAQLEKSRLLSDRFSAERPKGSFSTLEIQRTEQGDSAMYLCSSSFGQGANQPQHFGDGTRLSIL.

This chain links TRBV28 with TRBJ2-1; tentatively, D is TRBD2 (5 bases). Germline assignment: CDR1 MDHEN and CDR2 SYDVKM. The CDR3 covers 11 residues. V dropped 2 bases and J dropped 10 bases, with 6 bases sitting between them. Here the CDR3 reads CASSLKREQFF. The DNA of the CDR3 is TGTGCCAGCAGTTTAAAGCGGGAGCAGTTCTTC.

The V and J genes are TRBV5-1 and TRBJ2-2, with 8 bases lining up with TRBD1. The CDR3 is 16 amino acids. In germline, CDR1 is SGHRS, CDR2 YFSETQ. Trimming at V came to 2 bases and at J to 3 bases, leaving 6 bases not matched to a gene. CDR3 DNA sequence: TGCGCCAGCAGCTTAACAGGGGGAAGTTACACCGGGGAGCTGTTTTTT. It is translated as CASSLTGGSYTGELFF.

The chain is built from TRBV7-3 and TRBJ2-7, with 7 bases matching TRBD2. V was pared by 5 bases and J by 3 bases, with 10 bases of the junction left unmatched. The CDR3 contains 15 residues. Germline V gene sequence: CDR1 SGHTA, CDR2 FQGTGA. CDR3 DNA sequence: TGTGCCAGCAGCCCCGCCGGTCCTAGCGGCTACGAGCAGTACTTC. It is translated as CASSPAGPSGYEQYF.

The CDR3 coding sequence is TGCGCCAGCAGCGTTAGCGGGTGGAACACCGGGGAGCTGTTTTTT. It specifies CASSVSGWNTGELFF. The genes are TRBV5-1 and TRBJ2-2; 7 positions agree with TRBD2. Germline CDR1 SGHRS, CDR2 YFSETQ. The trim removed 4 bases at V and 1 base at J, leaving 4 bases unmatched. The CDR3 totals 15 residues.

The CDR3 nucleotides read TGTGCCAGCAGCCCGGGACTAGCGGGTCACAATGAGCAGTTCTTC. Translating it yields CASSPGLAGHNEQFF. V usage is TRBV5-4 and J usage is TRBJ2-1; 12 bases are a match to TRBD2. With V trimmed by 4 bases and J by 5 bases, 4 bases remained unmatched. Germline V CDR1 and CDR2: SGHNT, YYREEE (reference sequence). This CDR3 comprises 15 residues. Complete variable domain (other parts from reference TRBV5-4 and TRBJ2-1): ETGVTQSPTHLIKTRGQQVTLRCSSQSGHNTVSWYQQALGQGPQFIFQYYREEENGRGNFPPRFSGLQFPNYSSELNVNALELDDSALYLCASSPGLAGHNEQFFGPGTRLTVL.

There are a few counts of this clone. V gene TRBV7-8 combines with J gene TRBJ1-6, with a possible D match to TRBD1 (6 bases). The V and J ends lost 2 bases and 7 bases respectively, with 21 bases between them. The CDR3 is 18 residues long. The germline gives CDR1 SGHVS, CDR2 FQNEAQ. CDR3 residues: CASSLRPLTGTNNSPLHF. The CDR3 bases are TGTGCCAGCAGCTTAAGACCCTTAACAGGGACCAACAATTCACCCCTCCACTTT.

J is TRBJ2-7 and V is TRBV28; perhaps TRBD2 as D (5 bases). The V and J ends lost 5 bases and 3 bases respectively, with 17 bases between them. Per germline, CDR1 MDHEN and CDR2 SYDVKM. This CDR3 contains 15 residues. In DNA form, the CDR3 reads TGTGCCAGCAGTCCCGATCGGCGTCGGGACTACGAGCAGTACTTC. Its translation is CASSPDRRRDYEQYF.

The chain employs TRBV6-1 and TRBJ2-7; the match to TRBD2 covers 7 bases. Germline assignment: CDR1 MNHNS and CDR2 SASEGT. The CDR3 consists of 16 residues. The ends lost 1 base at V and 2 bases at J; junction bases unmatched: 8. DNA of the CDR3: TGTGCCAGCAGTGAAGTGGGGGGAGGGGCTACCTACGAGCAGTACTTC. Its translation is CASSEVGGGATYEQYF.

The chain is built from TRBV4-3 and TRBJ2-7, with 9 bases aligning to TRBD1. The J segment lost 5 bases and the V segment lost 5 bases, leaving 7 bases of the junction unmatched. Germline CDR1 and CDR2: LGHNA and YSLEER. The CDR3 consists of 14 residues. The DNA of the CDR3 is TGCGCCAGCAGCTTACAGGGGGCGCTGAACGAGCAGTACTTC. Amino acids: CASSLQGALNEQYF.

This clone was seen a handful of times. The chain recombines TRBV7-9 with TRBJ1-3; perhaps TRBD1 as D (5 bases). The length of the CDR3 is 16 residues. V lost 1 base and J lost 0, with 10 bases in between. Germline values: CDR1 SEHNR, CDR2 FQNEAQ (reference sequence). CDR3 residues: CASSLEAGPSGNTIYF. CDR3 sequence (DNA): TGTGCCAGCAGCTTAGAGGCAGGGCCCTCTGGAAACACCATATATTTT.

The CDR3 DNA follows: TGTGCCAGCACCCCGGGACAGGGGTTATACGAGCAGTACTTC. Its translation is CASTPGQGLYEQYF. V is TRBV21-1 and J is TRBJ2-7; TRBD1, the D gene given by the table, was not confirmed from the DNA. TRBV21-1 is listed as a pseudogene. The CDR3 has 14 residues.

This chain uses TRBV25-1 with TRBJ2-2; 10 nucleotides align to TRBD2. The length of the CDR3 is 16 residues. Germline lookup yields CDR1 MGHDK and CDR2 SYGVNS. Trimming at V came to 6 bases and at J to 6 bases, leaving 10 bases not matched to a gene. CDR3 sequence (DNA): TGTGCCAGCAGACAAGGACTAGCGGTGGATTCCGGGGAGCTGTTTTTT. Its translation: CASRQGLAVDSGELFF.

In the case of this clone: Other DNA sequences in this sample translate to the same CDR3. This chain uses TRBV9 with TRBJ2-4, with D possibly being TRBD2 (5 bases). CDR3 length: 15 amino acids. Germline V lookup: CDR1 SGDLS, CDR2 YYNGEE. The ends were cut back, 2 bases at V and 3 bases at J, with 12 bases in the middle. In DNA form, the CDR3 reads TGTGCCAGCAGCGTGGGCCGGGATGGCAAAAACATTCAGTACTTC. It is translated as CASSVGRDGKNIQYF.